The clone carrying this T cell receptor (beta chain) was counted many times. Its matching antigen is unknown. Each CDR3 protein gets one entry after TCRdb re-called the 5' RACE reads with MiXCR. The table has 250,000 or so distinct CDR3 sequences, around 11% seen once. This sample was taken from a study of CD8 T cells in ankylosing spondylitis. Study-level findings and limits: Researchers report that disease-linked clones proved CD8+ and relatively rare in peripheral blood. Reportedly, matched ankylosing spondylitis synovial fluid was significantly enriched for disease-linked clones. Before this, some motif variants had been reported in reactive arthritis synovial fluid and blood. Characteristic, it appeared, of ankylosing spondylitis blood was a TCR beta motif of fewer than 10 highly homologous variants.

This CDR3 has 16 amino acids. V gave up 6 bases and J gave up 0 bases, with 15 bases separating them. CDR1 and CDR2 from the germline V gene are MNHNS and SASEGT. What was sequenced was blood, either unsorted or a sorted T cell fraction (not recorded which). This receptor was taken from a male donor with ankylosing spondylitis or in good health (not recorded which). This chain joins TRBV6-1 and TRBJ1-3, with D uncertain. In nucleotides, the CDR3 is TGTGCCAGCAGCCCCAACGCCCGCTACTCTGGAAACACCATATATTTT. It yields the protein CASSPNARYSGNTIYF.